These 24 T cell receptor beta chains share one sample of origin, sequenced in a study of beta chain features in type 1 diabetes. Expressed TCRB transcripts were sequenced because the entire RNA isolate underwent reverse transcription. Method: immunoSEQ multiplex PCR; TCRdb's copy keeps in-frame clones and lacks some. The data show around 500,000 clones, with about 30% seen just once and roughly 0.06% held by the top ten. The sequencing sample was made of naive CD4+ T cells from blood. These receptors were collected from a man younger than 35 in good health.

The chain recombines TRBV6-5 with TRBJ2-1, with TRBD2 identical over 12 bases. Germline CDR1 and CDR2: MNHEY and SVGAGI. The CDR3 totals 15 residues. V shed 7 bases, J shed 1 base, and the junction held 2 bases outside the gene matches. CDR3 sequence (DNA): TGTGCCAGCATGACTAGCGGGGGTTCCTACAATGAGCAGTTCTTC. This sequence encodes CASMTSGGSYNEQFF.

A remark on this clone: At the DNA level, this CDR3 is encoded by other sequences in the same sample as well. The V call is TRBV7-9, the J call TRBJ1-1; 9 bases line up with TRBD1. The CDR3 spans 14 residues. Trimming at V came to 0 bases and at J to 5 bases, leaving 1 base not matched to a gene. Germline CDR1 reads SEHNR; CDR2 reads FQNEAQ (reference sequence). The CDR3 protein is CASSLAGTGTEAFF. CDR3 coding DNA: TGTGCCAGCAGCTTAGCCGGGACAGGGACTGAAGCTTTCTTT.

CDR3 coding DNA: TGCAGCGCAGGGGGGCAGTCTGGCTATGGCTACACCTTC. This gives the protein CSAGGQSGYGYTF. This chain joins TRBV29-1 and TRBJ1-2; 7 bases align to TRBD1. V shed 7 bases, J shed 4 bases, and the junction held 9 bases outside the gene matches. CDR3 size: 13 residues. Germline V gene data show CDR1 as SQVTM and CDR2 as ANQGSEA.

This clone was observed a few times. For the CDR3, the DNA is TGCAGCGTTGAAGGCAGGGCGGCAAACATTCAGTACTTC. This encodes CSVEGRAANIQYF. V gene TRBV29-1 combines with J gene TRBJ2-4, with a weak D call TRBD1 (5 bases). Trimming left V 1 base short and J 6 bases short, with 10 bases between. This CDR3 has 13 amino acids. CDR1 is SQVTM and CDR2 is ANQGSEA in the germline V gene.

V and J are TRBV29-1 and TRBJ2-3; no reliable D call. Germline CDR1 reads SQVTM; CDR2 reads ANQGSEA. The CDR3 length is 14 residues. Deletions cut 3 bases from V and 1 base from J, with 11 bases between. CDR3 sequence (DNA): TGCAGCGTTGATGGGTTGGTGGGCACAGATACGCAGTATTTT. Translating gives CSVDGLVGTDTQYF.

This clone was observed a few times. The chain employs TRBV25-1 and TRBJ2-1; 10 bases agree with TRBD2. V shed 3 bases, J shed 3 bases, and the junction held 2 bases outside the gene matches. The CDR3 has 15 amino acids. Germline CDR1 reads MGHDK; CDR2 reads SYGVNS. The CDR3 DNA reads TGTGCCAGCAGTGACGGACTAGCGGTCTACAATGAGCAGTTCTTC. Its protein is CASSDGLAVYNEQFF.

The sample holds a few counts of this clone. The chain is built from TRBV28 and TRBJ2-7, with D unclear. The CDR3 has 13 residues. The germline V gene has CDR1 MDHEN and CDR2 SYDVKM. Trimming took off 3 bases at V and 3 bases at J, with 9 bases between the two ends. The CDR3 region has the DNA TGTGCCAGCAGTTTGGGCGGTTACTACGAGCAGTACTTC. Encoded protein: CASSLGGYYEQYF.

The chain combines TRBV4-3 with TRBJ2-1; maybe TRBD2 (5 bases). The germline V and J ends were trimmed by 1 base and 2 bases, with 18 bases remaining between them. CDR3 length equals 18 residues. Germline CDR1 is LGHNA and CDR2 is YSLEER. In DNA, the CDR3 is TGCGCCAGCAGCCAAGCGGTGGTAGAGCGGAGGCCCTACAATGAGCAGTTCTTC. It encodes CASSQAVVERRPYNEQFF.

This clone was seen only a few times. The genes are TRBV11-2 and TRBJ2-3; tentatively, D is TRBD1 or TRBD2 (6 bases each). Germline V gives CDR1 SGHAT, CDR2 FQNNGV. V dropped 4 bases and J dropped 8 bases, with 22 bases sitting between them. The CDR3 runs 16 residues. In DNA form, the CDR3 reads TGTGCCAGCAGCTGGGGGGCCCGACAGAACGCTGGTACGCAGTATTTT. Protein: CASSWGARQNAGTQYF. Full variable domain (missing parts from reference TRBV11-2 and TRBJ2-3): EAGVAQSPRYKIIEKRQSVAFWCNPISGHATLYWYQQILGQGPKLLIQFQNNGVVDDSQLPKDRFSAERLKGVDSTLKIQPAKLEDSAVYLCASSWGARQNAGTQYFGPGTRLTVL.

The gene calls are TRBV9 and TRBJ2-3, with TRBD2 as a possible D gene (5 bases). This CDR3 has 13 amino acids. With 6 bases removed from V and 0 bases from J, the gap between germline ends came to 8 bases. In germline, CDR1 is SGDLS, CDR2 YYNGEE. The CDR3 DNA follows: TGTGCCAGCACCCCGGGGAGCACAGATACGCAGTATTTT. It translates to CASTPGSTDTQYF. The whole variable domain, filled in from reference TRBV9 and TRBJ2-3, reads DSGVTQTPKHLITATGQRVTLRCSPRSGDLSVYWYQQSLDQGLQFLIQYYNGEERAKGNILERFSAQQFPDLHSELNLSSLELGDSALYFCASTPGSTDTQYFGPGTRLTVL.

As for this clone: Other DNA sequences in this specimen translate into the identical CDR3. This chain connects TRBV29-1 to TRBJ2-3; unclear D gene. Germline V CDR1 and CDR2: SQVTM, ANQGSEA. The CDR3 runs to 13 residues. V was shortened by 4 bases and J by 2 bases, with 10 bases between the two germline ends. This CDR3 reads CSVAGRNTDTQYF. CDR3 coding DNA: TGCAGCGTTGCCGGACGGAACACAGATACGCAGTATTTT.

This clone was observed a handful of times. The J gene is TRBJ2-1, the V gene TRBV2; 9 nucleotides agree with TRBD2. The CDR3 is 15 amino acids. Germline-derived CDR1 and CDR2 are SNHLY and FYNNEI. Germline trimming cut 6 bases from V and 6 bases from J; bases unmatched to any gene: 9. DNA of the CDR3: TGTGCCAGCAGATCCGGGACTAGCTATCGCAATGAGCAGTTCTTC. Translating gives CASRSGTSYRNEQFF.

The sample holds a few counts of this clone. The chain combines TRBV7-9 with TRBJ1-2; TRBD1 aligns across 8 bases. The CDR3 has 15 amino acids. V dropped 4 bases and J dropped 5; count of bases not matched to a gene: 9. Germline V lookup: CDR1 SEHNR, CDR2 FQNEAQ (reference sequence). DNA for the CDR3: TGTGCCAGCAGCTCACCGGGACAGGAAGGTTATGGCTACACCTTC. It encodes CASSSPGQEGYGYTF. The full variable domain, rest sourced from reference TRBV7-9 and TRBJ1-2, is DTGVSQNPRHKITKRGQNVTFRCDPISEHNRLYWYRQTLGQGPEFLTYFQNEAQLEKSRLLSDRFSAERPKGSFSTLEIQRTEQGDSAMYLCASSSPGQEGYGYTFGSGTRLTVV.

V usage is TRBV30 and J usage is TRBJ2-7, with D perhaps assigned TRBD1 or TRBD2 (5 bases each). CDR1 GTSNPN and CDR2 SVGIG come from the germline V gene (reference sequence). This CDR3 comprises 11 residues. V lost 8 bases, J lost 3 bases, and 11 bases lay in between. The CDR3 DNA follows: TGTGCCGGGACGGACGTCTACGAGCAGTACTTC. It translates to CAGTDVYEQYF.

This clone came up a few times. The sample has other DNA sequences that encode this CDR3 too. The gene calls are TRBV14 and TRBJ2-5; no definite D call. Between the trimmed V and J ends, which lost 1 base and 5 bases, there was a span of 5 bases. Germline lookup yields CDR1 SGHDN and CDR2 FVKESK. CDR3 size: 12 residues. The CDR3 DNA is TGTGCCAGCAGCCAAGTTGGGGAGACCCAGTACTTC. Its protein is CASSQVGETQYF. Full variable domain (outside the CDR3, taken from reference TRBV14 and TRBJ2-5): EAGVTQFPSHSVIEKGQTVTLRCDPISGHDNLYWYRRVMGKEIKFLLHFVKESKQDESGMPNNRFLAERTGGTYSTLKVQPAELEDSGVYFCASSQVGETQYFGPGTRLLVL.

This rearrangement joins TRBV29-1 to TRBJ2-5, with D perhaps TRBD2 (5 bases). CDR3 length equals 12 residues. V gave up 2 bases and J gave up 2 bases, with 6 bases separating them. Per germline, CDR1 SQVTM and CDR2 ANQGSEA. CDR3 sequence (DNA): TGCAGCGTTGAAACGGGACAAGAGACCCAGTACTTC. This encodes CSVETGQETQYF.

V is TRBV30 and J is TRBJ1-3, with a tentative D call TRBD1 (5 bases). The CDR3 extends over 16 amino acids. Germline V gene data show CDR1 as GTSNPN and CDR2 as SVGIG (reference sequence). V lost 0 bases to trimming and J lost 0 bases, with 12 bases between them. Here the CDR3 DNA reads TGTGCCTGGAGTGTACGGAAGGGGAGCTCTGGAAACACCATATATTTT. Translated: CAWSVRKGSSGNTIYF.

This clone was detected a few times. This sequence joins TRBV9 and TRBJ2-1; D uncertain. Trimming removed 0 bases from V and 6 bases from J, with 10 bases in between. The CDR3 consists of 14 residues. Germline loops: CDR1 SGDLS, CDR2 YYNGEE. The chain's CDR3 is CASSVVAASNEQFF. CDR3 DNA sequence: TGTGCCAGCAGCGTAGTGGCGGCTTCCAATGAGCAGTTCTTC. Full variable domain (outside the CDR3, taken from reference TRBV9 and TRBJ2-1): DSGVTQTPKHLITATGQRVTLRCSPRSGDLSVYWYQQSLDQGLQFLIQYYNGEERAKGNILERFSAQQFPDLHSELNLSSLELGDSALYFCASSVVAASNEQFFGPGTRLTVL.

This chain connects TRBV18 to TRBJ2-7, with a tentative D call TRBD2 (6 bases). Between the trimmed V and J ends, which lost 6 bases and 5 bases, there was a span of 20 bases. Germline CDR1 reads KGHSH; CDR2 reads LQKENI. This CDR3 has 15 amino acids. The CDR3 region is CASSQARPPGDEQYF. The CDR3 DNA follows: TGTGCCAGCTCGCAGGCCCGCCCACCGGGGGACGAGCAGTACTTC.

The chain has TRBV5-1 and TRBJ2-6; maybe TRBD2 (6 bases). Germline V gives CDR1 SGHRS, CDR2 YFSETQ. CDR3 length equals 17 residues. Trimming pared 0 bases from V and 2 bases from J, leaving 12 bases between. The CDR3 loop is CASSLGRRGTGANVLTF. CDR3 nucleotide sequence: TGCGCCAGCAGCTTGGGGCGGCGGGGAACTGGGGCCAACGTCCTGACTTTC.

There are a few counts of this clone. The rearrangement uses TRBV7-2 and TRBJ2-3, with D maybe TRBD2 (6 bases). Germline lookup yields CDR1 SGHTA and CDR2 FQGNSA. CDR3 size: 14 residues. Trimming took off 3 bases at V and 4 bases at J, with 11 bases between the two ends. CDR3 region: CASSFRRDADTQYF. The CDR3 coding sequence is TGTGCCAGCAGCTTCAGGCGGGACGCAGATACGCAGTATTTT.

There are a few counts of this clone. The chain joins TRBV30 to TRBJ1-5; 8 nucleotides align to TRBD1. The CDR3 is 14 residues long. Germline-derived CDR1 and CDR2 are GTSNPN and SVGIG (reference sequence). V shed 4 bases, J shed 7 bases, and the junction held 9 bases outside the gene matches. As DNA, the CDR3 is TGTGCCTGGACAGGACAGGGCTGGAGGCAGCCCCAGCATTTT. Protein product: CAWTGQGWRQPQHF.

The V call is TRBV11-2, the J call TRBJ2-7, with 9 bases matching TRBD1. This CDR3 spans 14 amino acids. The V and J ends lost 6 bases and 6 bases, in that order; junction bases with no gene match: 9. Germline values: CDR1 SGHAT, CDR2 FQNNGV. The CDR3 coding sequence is TGTGCCAGCAGGTTACGGGACAGGGAAAGCGAGCAGTACTTC. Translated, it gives CASRLRDRESEQYF.

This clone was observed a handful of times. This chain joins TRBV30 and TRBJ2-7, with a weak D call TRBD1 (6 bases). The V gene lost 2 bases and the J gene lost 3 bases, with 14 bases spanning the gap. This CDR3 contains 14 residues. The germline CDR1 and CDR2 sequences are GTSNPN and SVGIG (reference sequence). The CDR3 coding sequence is TGTGCCTGGAGTAGGGGACAACTAAACTACGAGCAGTACTTC. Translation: CAWSRGQLNYEQYF.